Below, 26 T cell receptor beta chains from the same sample are listed, as sequenced in a study of shared clonotypes between healthy human individuals. TCRdb keeps only in-frame clones here, not all; method: immunoSEQ multiplex PCR. The table shows about 1 million clones, with about 70% occurring only once. The sequencing sample was made of memory CD4+ T cells sorted from blood. Subset defined: CD45RA-negative fraction. These receptors originate from a man aged 18 to 30 in good health.

This clone was picked up many times. This chain joins TRBV6-1 and TRBJ2-1, with unresolved D. V gave up 10 bases and J gave up 3 bases, with 13 bases separating them. CDR1 and CDR2 (germline): MNHNS, SASEGT. The CDR3 is made up of 13 amino acids. The chain's CDR3 is CATFHDDYNEQFF. The CDR3 DNA sequence: TGTGCCACCTTCCATGACGACTACAATGAGCAGTTCTTC.

This clone was seen more than once but under ten times. CDR3 bases: TGCGCCAGCAGCACAGCGGGGTTCACAGATACGCAGTATTTT. This sequence encodes CASSTAGFTDTQYF. The chain combines TRBV5-1 with TRBJ2-3; 7 bases are a match to TRBD2. The germline CDR1 and CDR2 sequences are SGHRS and YFSETQ. This CDR3 contains 14 residues. V shed 4 bases, J shed 2 bases, and the junction held 4 bases outside the gene matches.

This clone has a handful of counts. The chain has TRBV15 and TRBJ2-1; 10 bases agree with TRBD2. The CDR3 runs 17 residues. V lost 5 bases to trimming and J lost 10 bases; unmatched junction nucleotides: 17. Germline V lookup: CDR1 LNHNV, CDR2 YYDKDF (reference sequence). The CDR3 loop reads CATSGEDISGRASEQFF. CDR3 sequence (DNA): TGTGCCACCAGCGGCGAAGATATAAGCGGGAGGGCCAGCGAGCAGTTCTTC.

The CDR3 loop reads CASSLVRTSGPTYEQYF. For the CDR3, the DNA is TGTGCCAGCAGCTTAGTTAGGACTAGCGGACCGACCTACGAGCAGTACTTC. The J gene is TRBJ2-7, the V gene TRBV7-2; TRBD2 matches 10 bases. CDR3 size: 17 residues. Trimming cost V 1 base and J 2 bases; bases outside gene matches: 8. Germline V gene lookup returns CDR1 SGHTA and CDR2 FQGNSA.

This chain links TRBV30 with TRBJ2-1, with 13 bases lining up with TRBD2. Germline values: CDR1 GTSNPN, CDR2 SVGIG (reference sequence). V lost 4 bases and J lost 8; bases outside the gene matches: 8. There are 15 residues in the CDR3. The CDR3 region has the DNA TGTGCCTGGACTCCCGGACTAGCGGGAGATTATGAGCAGTTCTTC. This gives the protein CAWTPGLAGDYEQFF.

The genes are TRBV9 and TRBJ1-6; 11 bases fit TRBD1. The trim removed 3 bases at V and 12 bases at J, leaving 8 bases unmatched. This CDR3 has 15 amino acids. From germline, CDR1 is SGDLS and CDR2 YYNGEE. The CDR3 DNA reads TGTGCCAGCAGCGGCGGGACAGGGGGAGGGGGACCCCTCCACTTT. This gives the protein CASSGGTGGGGPLHF. Full variable domain (rest looked up from reference TRBV9 and TRBJ1-6): DSGVTQTPKHLITATGQRVTLRCSPRSGDLSVYWYQQSLDQGLQFLIQYYNGEERAKGNILERFSAQQFPDLHSELNLSSLELGDSALYFCASSGGTGGGGPLHFGNGTRLTVT.

Remarks on this clone: Other DNA sequences from this sample encode an identical CDR3 as well. The chain recombines TRBV15 with TRBJ1-1, with D unclear. CDR1 is LNHNV and CDR2 is YYDKDF in the germline V gene (reference sequence). The length of the CDR3 is 13 residues. V was shortened by 0 bases and J by 4 bases, with 6 bases between the two germline ends. Here the CDR3 reads CATSRDLGTEAFF. CDR3 bases: TGTGCCACCAGCAGAGACTTGGGCACTGAAGCTTTCTTT.

This sequence joins TRBV11-2 and TRBJ2-3, with unresolved D. Trimming removed 1 base at V and 5 bases at J, with 7 bases between. Germline CDR1 reads SGHAT; CDR2 reads FQNNGV. The CDR3 covers 13 residues. CDR3 in amino acids: CASSLAIRDTQYF. CDR3 coding DNA: TGTGCCAGCAGCTTAGCAATAAGAGATACGCAGTATTTT.

The J gene is TRBJ1-5, the V gene TRBV18; D unresolved. V was cut by 3 bases and J by 5 bases, with 14 bases left in between. The CDR3 consists of 15 residues. Germline V gives CDR1 KGHSH, CDR2 LQKENI. The CDR3 nucleotides are TGTGCCAGCTCACCGCTACCTAGGGAGTATCAGCCCCAGCATTTT. Its protein is CASSPLPREYQPQHF.

V is TRBV6-4 and J is TRBJ1-4; D ambiguous. The CDR3 has 17 amino acids. Trimming shortened V by 0 bases and J by 6 bases, and 17 bases separated the two germline ends. The germline V gene encodes CDR1 MRHNA and CDR2 SNTAGT. The CDR3 protein is CASSDSDPRYGDEKLFF. As DNA, the CDR3 is TGTGCCAGCAGTGACTCCGACCCCAGGTATGGGGATGAAAAACTGTTTTTT.

This clone was observed a single time. The rearrangement links TRBV5-5 to TRBJ2-7, with 7 bases fitting TRBD1. Germline V gene lookup returns CDR1 SGHKS and CDR2 YYEKEE (reference sequence). V shed 4 bases and J 4 bases; nucleotides not matched to a gene: 8. CDR3 length: 14 residues. The DNA for the CDR3 is TGTGCCAGCAGCGCCTCGACAGGGATATACGAGCAGTACTTC. Encoded protein: CASSASTGIYEQYF.

This clone was seen once. The rearrangement links TRBV11-2 to TRBJ1-1; D might be TRBD1 (5 bases). The CDR3 has 15 amino acids. Germline V gene sequence: CDR1 SGHAT, CDR2 FQNNGV. The V end was cut by 3 bases, the J end by 0 bases, with 11 bases between. The chain's CDR3 is CASSLGPVMNTEAFF. Written as DNA, the CDR3 is TGTGCCAGCAGCTTGGGGCCAGTGATGAACACTGAAGCTTTCTTT. The full variable domain, completed using reference TRBV11-2 and TRBJ1-1, is EAGVAQSPRYKIIEKRQSVAFWCNPISGHATLYWYQQILGQGPKLLIQFQNNGVVDDSQLPKDRFSAERLKGVDSTLKIQPAKLEDSAVYLCASSLGPVMNTEAFFGQGTRLTVV.

The chain links TRBV29-1 to TRBJ2-7, with 11 bases aligning to TRBD2. The CDR3 consists of 15 residues. V shed 6 bases, J shed 3 bases, and the junction held 10 bases outside the gene matches. Germline CDR1 SQVTM, CDR2 ANQGSEA. CDR3 DNA: TGCAGCGTCTCCGGGACTAGCGGAGGGATCTACGAGCAGTACTTC. This gives the protein CSVSGTSGGIYEQYF.

The chain is built from TRBV7-9 and TRBJ2-1, with 14 bases identical to TRBD2. Per germline, CDR1 SEHNR and CDR2 FQNEAQ (reference sequence). This CDR3 comprises 16 residues. V lost 5 bases, J lost 7 bases, and 7 bases stayed unmatched. The CDR3 bases are TGTGCCAGCAGCCCCGGGACTAGCGGGGGCGTAAATGAGCAGTTCTTC. Protein sequence: CASSPGTSGGVNEQFF.

The rearrangement links TRBV10-1 to TRBJ2-7, with D perhaps matching TRBD2 (5 bases). CDR3 length: 12 residues. From germline, CDR1 is WNHNN and CDR2 SYGVQD (reference sequence). V was shortened by 5 bases and J by 5 bases, with 10 bases between the two germline ends. The CDR3 protein is CASSLRGDEQYF. The CDR3 nucleotides read TGCGCCAGCAGTCTCCGGGGAGACGAGCAGTACTTC.

The chain combines TRBV29-1 with TRBJ2-1; tentative D call: TRBD1 (5 bases). V shed 2 bases and J shed 9 bases, with 8 bases lying between them. Germline V gives CDR1 SQVTM, CDR2 ANQGSEA. There are 11 residues in the CDR3. The CDR3 protein is CSVERGSEQFF. The DNA of the CDR3 is TGCAGCGTTGAAAGGGGTAGTGAGCAGTTCTTC.

CDR3 in DNA: TGTGCCAGCAGGCCGGGACAGCCTTTATTGGGGGCCAACGTCCTGACTTTC. Translating gives CASRPGQPLLGANVLTF. The chain recombines TRBV19 with TRBJ2-6; 7 nucleotides align to TRBD1. Germline V gene sequence: CDR1 LNHDA, CDR2 SQIVND (reference sequence). The CDR3 extends over 17 amino acids. Losses at the gene ends were 9 bases for V and 4 bases for J; bases not matched to a gene: 15.

The chain recombines TRBV7-8 with TRBJ2-2; the match to TRBD2 covers 11 bases. Unmatched junction bases numbered 5, after V lost 4 bases and J lost 1 base. The CDR3 is 17 amino acids. In germline, CDR1 is SGHVS, CDR2 FQNEAQ. Here the CDR3 DNA reads TGTGCCAGCAGCTACTGGACTAGCGGGCGGAACACCGGGGAGCTGTTTTTT. As protein: CASSYWTSGRNTGELFF.

The chain has TRBV5-1 and TRBJ2-6; a possible D gene is TRBD2 (6 bases). CDR1 is SGHRS, CDR2 YFSETQ, per germline. Between the trimmed V and J ends, which lost 5 bases and 3 bases, there was a span of 18 bases. The CDR3 extends over 17 amino acids. The CDR3 sequence: CASRSQPQGGGANVLTF. The DNA of the CDR3 is TGCGCCAGCAGATCCCAACCCCAGGGAGGTGGGGCCAACGTCCTGACTTTC.

The V and J genes are TRBV28 and TRBJ2-7; D possibly uses TRBD1 or TRBD2 (7 bases each). CDR3 length equals 15 residues. The V gene lost 5 bases and the J gene lost 2 bases, with 16 bases spanning the gap. The germline gives CDR1 MDHEN, CDR2 SYDVKM. As DNA, the CDR3 is TGTGCCAGCAGTGCCCCAGGGGGGGGAACCTACGAGCAGTACTTC. Protein product: CASSAPGGGTYEQYF. Full variable domain (remainder filled in from reference TRBV28 and TRBJ2-7): DVKVTQSSRYLVKRTGEKVFLECVQDMDHENMFWYRQDPGLGLRLIYFSYDVKMKEKGDIPEGYSVSREKKERFSLILESASTNQTSMYLCASSAPGGGTYEQYFGPGTRLTVT.

A note on this clone: At the DNA level, this CDR3 is encoded by other sequences in the same sample as well. CDR3 coding DNA: TGTGCCAGCAGTTTACAGCCCTACGAGCAGTACTTC. This gives the protein CASSLQPYEQYF. The chain links TRBV28 to TRBJ2-7; D is ambiguous. In germline, CDR1 is MDHEN, CDR2 SYDVKM. The V gene lost 2 bases and the J gene lost 2 bases, with 4 bases spanning the gap. The length of the CDR3 is 12 residues.

V is TRBV6-1 and J is TRBJ2-7, with D tentatively TRBD1 or TRBD2 (6 bases each). The V end lost 4 bases, the J end lost 3 bases, and 28 bases lay between the germline ends. Germline V gene lookup returns CDR1 MNHNS and CDR2 SASEGT. The CDR3 has 19 residues. CDR3 bases: TGTGCCAGCAGTGGACTAGAGATTCGCAGGGGCCTTCGGGGCTACGAGCAGTACTTC. It translates to CASSGLEIRRGLRGYEQYF.

About this clone itself: The sample holds other DNA sequences that translate to the same CDR3. V gene TRBV6-1 combines with J gene TRBJ1-4, with D perhaps TRBD1 (5 bases). Germline V gene data show CDR1 as MNHNS and CDR2 as SASEGT. The V and J ends lost 0 bases and 8 bases respectively, with 13 bases between them. The CDR3 is made up of 15 amino acids. DNA for the CDR3: TGTGCCAGCAGTGAAGCCAGGGCGGGTTGGGAAAAACTGTTTTTT. Protein sequence: CASSEARAGWEKLFF.

The V call is TRBV18, the J call TRBJ1-3, with D tentatively TRBD1 (6 bases). CDR3 size: 15 residues. CDR1 and CDR2 (germline): KGHSH, LQKENI. The V gene lost 3 bases and the J gene lost 1 base, with 10 bases spanning the gap. DNA of the CDR3: TGTGCCAGCTCACCCCAGGACAGATCTGGAAACACCATATATTTT. It encodes CASSPQDRSGNTIYF.

With regard to this clone: Different DNA sequences within this sample yield the same CDR3. The CDR3 reads CASSEQGSYEQYF. The DNA of the CDR3 is TGTGCCAGCAGTGAACAGGGTTCCTACGAGCAGTACTTC. V usage is TRBV6-5 and J usage is TRBJ2-7; a possible D gene is TRBD1 (6 bases). Trimming removed 5 bases from V and 1 base from J, with 9 bases in between. Germline V gene data show CDR1 as MNHEY and CDR2 as SVGAGI. The CDR3 has 13 amino acids.

This clone appeared once. The rearrangement joins TRBV18 to TRBJ2-2; no definite D call. The CDR3 extends over 13 amino acids. Germline CDR1 is KGHSH and CDR2 is LQKENI. V was clipped by 2 bases and J by 4 bases, with 5 bases between them. The CDR3 spells CASSPATTGELFF. The DNA for the CDR3 is TGTGCCAGCTCACCAGCAACCACCGGGGAGCTGTTTTTT.